These T cell receptor beta chains were read from a single sample in a study of OX40 agonist ivuxolimab in advanced cancers. Data came from immunoSEQ multiplex PCR; TCRdb stores just in-frame clones and leaves some out. This sample carries about 24,000 clones, around 75% of them seen once, and the ten largest clones take 15% to 20%. The input for sequencing was CD4+ or CD8+ T cells sorted from blood, taken in a trial of the OX40 agonist ivuxolimab. The origin of the receptors is an adult with an advanced solid tumor such as melanoma, head and neck, liver or kidney cancer. CDR3s include the opening cysteine and the closing phenylalanine or tryptophan. The D gene is left open where the match is weak. Clone size is shown for a subset of rows, as once, few, many or a class of expanded clone.

J,V,size,D,CDR3,DNA
TRBJ1-2,TRBV7-9,.,.,CASSLGDGYTF,TGTGCCAGCAGCTTAGGGGATGGCTACACCTTC
TRBJ1-1,TRBV5-1,.,TRBD1,CASSDGQGYTEAFF,TGCGCCAGCAGCGATGGACAGGGATACACTGAAGCTTTCTTT
TRBJ1-4,TRBV29-1,.,.,CSVTGAGANEKLFF,TGCAGCGTAACCGGGGCAGGGGCTAATGAAAAACTGTTTTTT
TRBJ2-2,TRBV21-1,.,.,CASRRVYNSNTGELFF,TGTGCCAGCAGGAGGGTCTACAACTCGAACACCGGGGAGCTGTTTTTT
TRBJ1-3,TRBV14,.,.,CASSQDAMGFSGNTIYF,TGTGCCAGCAGCCAAGATGCAATGGGTTTCTCTGGAAACACCATATATTTT
TRBJ2-7,TRBV4-1,.,.,CASSQDQGHEQYF,TGCGCCAGCAGCCAAGATCAGGGGCACGAGCAGTACTTC
TRBJ2-2,TRBV5-6,medium-sized,.,CASSLGDRTDAGELFF,TGTGCCAGCAGCTTGGGAGATAGAACAGACGCCGGGGAGCTGTTTTTT
TRBJ2-7,TRBV6-1,.,.,CASSMSYKSYF,TGTGCCAGCAGTATGAGTTATAAGTCGTACTTC
TRBJ1-1,TRBV11-3,.,.,CASSIHNTEAFF,TGTGCCAGCAGCATACATAACACTGAAGCTTTCTTT
TRBJ1-1,TRBV19,.,.,CASSDRDGLNTEAFF,TGTGCCAGTAGCGACCGGGACGGACTGAACACTGAAGCTTTCTTT
TRBJ2-7,TRBV27,.,.,CASSPYPGPPYEQYF,TGTGCCAGCAGTCCCTATCCTGGGCCTCCCTACGAGCAGTACTTC
TRBJ2-3,TRBV19,.,.,CASSLGQDWRTDTQYF,TGTGCCAGTAGTCTCGGGCAGGACTGGCGCACAGATACGCAGTATTTT
TRBJ1-2,TRBV11-3,.,.,CASTPLNPLEGYTF,TGTGCCAGCACCCCCCTTAATCCTCTGGAGGGCTACACCTTC
TRBJ1-2,TRBV11-2,.,.,CASSLWAWGYGYTF,TGTGCCAGCAGCTTGTGGGCTTGGGGCTATGGCTACACCTTC
TRBJ2-1,TRBV13,.,.,CASSLNGNEQFF,TGTGCCAGCAGCTTAAACGGAAATGAGCAGTTCTTC
TRBJ2-5,TRBV27,.,.,CASRPAAGWGRQETQYF,TGTGCCAGCCGGCCAGCGGCGGGCTGGGGCCGACAAGAGACCCAGTACTTC
TRBJ2-7,TRBV29-1,few,.,CSVEVSTHYEQYF,TGCAGCGTTGAAGTGTCCACCCATTACGAGCAGTACTTC
TRBJ2-5,TRBV7-9,.,.,CASSPPGRTQETQYF,TGTGCCAGCAGCCCACCGGGACGGACGCAAGAGACCCAGTACTTC
TRBJ2-3,TRBV9,.,.,CASSVDVDTQYF,TGTGCCAGCAGCGTAGATGTGGATACGCAGTATTTT
TRBJ2-7,TRBV13,.,.,CASSTTTGRYEQYF,TGTGCCAGCAGCACCACGACAGGGAGGTACGAGCAGTACTTC
TRBJ2-1,TRBV19,few,TRBD2,CASSMLSGGASEQFF,TGTGCCAGTAGTATGCTAAGCGGGGGGGCAAGTGAGCAGTTCTTC
TRBJ2-7,TRBV7-2,.,TRBD2,CASSLETSGSPYEQYF,TGTGCCAGCAGCTTAGAGACTAGCGGCTCCCCCTACGAGCAGTACTTC
TRBJ2-5,TRBV9,.,.,CASSVGLAGGLGETQYF,TGTGCCAGCAGCGTAGGGCTCGCAGGGGGGCTCGGAGAGACCCAGTACTTC
TRBJ2-7,TRBV18,.,TRBD2,CASSRGTSEEQYF,TGTGCCAGCTCAAGAGGGACTAGTGAAGAGCAGTACTTC
TRBJ2-6,TRBV13,.,TRBD1,CASSSGQYSGANVLTF,TGTGCCAGCAGCTCGGGACAGTACTCTGGGGCCAACGTCCTGACTTTC
TRBJ1-2,TRBV27,.,.,CASSLGVGIGGYTF,TGTGCCAGCAGTTTAGGGGTAGGGATCGGCGGCTACACCTTC
TRBJ2-3,TRBV7-3,.,.,CASSLAGTLTDTQYF,TGTGCCAGCAGCCTAGCCGGGACGCTCACAGATACGCAGTATTTT
TRBJ1-6,TRBV2,once,.,CASEVDSPLHF,TGTGCCAGCGAGGTGGATTCACCCCTCCACTTT
TRBJ1-5,TRBV6-5,.,.,CASSYSGGSNQPQHF,TGTGCCAGCAGCTATTCGGGGGGGAGCAATCAGCCCCAGCATTTT
TRBJ2-3,TRBV6-1,.,.,CASNYGRDTQYF,TGTGCCAGCAACTACGGTAGGGATACGCAGTATTTT
TRBJ2-7,TRBV21-1,once,.,CASSKASSLAGGLYHEQYF,TGTGCCAGCAGCAAAGCCAGTTCACTAGCGGGGGGGCTTTACCACGAGCAGTACTTC
TRBJ2-7,TRBV27,once,.,CASSFASAYEQYF,TGTGCCAGCAGTTTTGCTAGCGCCTACGAGCAGTACTTC
TRBJ2-5,TRBV6-4,.,TRBD2,CASSYPSGGQETQYF,TGTGCCAGCAGTTATCCCAGCGGGGGCCAAGAGACCCAGTACTTC
TRBJ2-1,TRBV4-2,.,.,CASSQDAEGSPYNEQFF,TGTGCCAGCAGCCAAGATGCCGAGGGTAGCCCGTACAATGAGCAGTTCTTC
TRBJ2-5,TRBV6-5,.,TRBD1,CASSYKGAETQYF,TGTGCCAGCAGTTACAAGGGGGCAGAGACCCAGTACTTC
TRBJ1-5,TRBV28,.,TRBD1,CASRDPGQGFNQPQHF,TGTGCCAGCAGAGATCCGGGACAGGGATTCAATCAGCCCCAGCATTTT
TRBJ1-3,TRBV7-8,.,.,CASTWNGNTIYF,TGTGCCAGCACTTGGAATGGAAACACCATATATTTT
TRBJ1-6,TRBV28,.,.,CASSLIRRGPNSPLHF,TGTGCCAGCAGTTTGATCAGGCGGGGTCCTAATTCACCCCTCCACTTT
TRBJ2-1,TRBV9,few,TRBD2,CASSVSVGGGGSYNEQFF,TGTGCCAGCAGCGTCTCGGTCGGCGGGGGTGGTTCCTACAATGAGCAGTTCTTC
TRBJ1-5,TRBV28,.,.,CASSSGVSYNQPQHF,TGTGCCAGCAGCTCGGGAGTGTCCTACAATCAGCCCCAGCATTTT
TRBJ1-1,TRBV7-8,.,.,CASSLAIGTEAFF,TGTGCCAGCAGCTTAGCGATAGGCACTGAAGCTTTCTTT
TRBJ2-7,TRBV5-6,.,TRBD1,CASSYSTGALSYEQYF,TGTGCCAGCAGCTATTCCACAGGGGCGCTCTCCTACGAGCAGTACTTC
TRBJ2-3,TRBV7-9,.,.,CASSPKRYGTDTQYF,TGTGCCAGCAGTCCCAAGCGTTACGGCACAGATACGCAGTATTTT
TRBJ1-1,TRBV7-2,once,TRBD1,CASSFRTGNTEAFF,TGTGCCAGCAGCTTCAGGACAGGGAACACTGAAGCTTTCTTT
TRBJ2-7,TRBV11-2,.,.,CASSLWVTGSYEQYF,TGTGCCAGCAGCTTATGGGTGACAGGATCCTACGAGCAGTACTTC
TRBJ2-1,TRBV7-8,.,.,CASRPFSHNEQFF,TGTGCCAGCCGACCGTTCAGTCACAATGAGCAGTTCTTC
TRBJ1-2,TRBV28,few,.,CASSYERDLRGYTF,TGTGCCAGCAGTTACGAGAGAGACCTGAGAGGCTACACCTTC
TRBJ2-7,TRBV11-3,few,TRBD1,CASSLGTGPSYEQYF,TGTGCCAGCAGCTTAGGGACAGGGCCCTCCTACGAGCAGTACTTC
TRBJ1-4,TRBV29-1,.,.,CSVEDAGEGEKLFF,TGCAGCGTTGAAGACGCGGGGGAAGGTGAAAAACTGTTTTTT
TRBJ2-2,TRBV11-2,.,.,CASSLYHTGELFF,TGTGCCAGCAGCCTCTACCACACCGGGGAGCTGTTTTTT
TRBJ2-4,TRBV28,.,.,CASSFPPRGNKNIQYF,TGTGCCAGCAGTTTCCCCCCGCGAGGGAACAAAAACATTCAGTACTTC
TRBJ2-3,TRBV7-9,once,TRBD2,CASSPRTSGGRENTQYF,TGTGCCAGCAGCCCCCGGACTAGCGGGGGTCGGGAAAATACGCAGTATTTT
TRBJ2-7,TRBV7-6,.,.,CASSLVQGPYEQYF,TGTGCCAGCAGCTTGGTCCAGGGGCCCTACGAGCAGTACTTC